This paragraph covers one T cell receptor beta chain sequence. In germline, CDR1 is MNHEY, CDR2 SMNVEV (reference sequence). The ends lost 8 bases at V and 4 bases at J; junction bases unmatched: 8. This CDR3 has 15 amino acids. This specimen comes from a study of tumor T cells in aggressive B-cell lymphoma. Data came from immunoSEQ multiplex PCR; TCRdb stores just in-frame clones and leaves some out. The data show about 3,600 clones, 86% seen once. J is TRBJ2-1 and V is TRBV27; 10 bases match TRBD2. The clonotype was recovered from an adult with diffuse large B cell lymphoma. Sequenced input: tumor tissue. The CDR3 region is CASQLVSGGYNEQFF. CDR3 bases: TGTGCCAGCCAACTGGTTAGCGGGGGGTACAATGAGCAGTTCTTC.